The 32 T cell receptor beta chains below all came from one sample that was sequenced in a study of blood T cell repertoires in COVID-19. Assay: immunoSEQ multiplex PCR; the TCRdb copy retains only in-frame clones and omits some. The sample lists fewer than 150,000 clones, more than 85% occurring once. The sequenced sample consisted of peripheral blood. These TCRs come from a human donor in a cohort sampled during active COVID-19.

The rearrangement links TRBV27 to TRBJ2-1; D perhaps matches TRBD1 (5 bases). The germline V gene encodes CDR1 MNHEY and CDR2 SMNVEV (reference sequence). V lost 10 bases to trimming and J lost 7 bases, with 20 bases between them. The CDR3 covers 14 residues. CDR3 DNA: TGTGCCAACCCCTTCAGGGAACCGGCGAATGAGCAGTTCTTC. The encoded protein is CANPFREPANEQFF.

The chain joins TRBV5-1 to TRBJ2-1; 9 bases fit TRBD1. V shed 4 bases, J shed 6 bases, and the junction held 11 bases outside the gene matches. From germline, CDR1 is SGHRS and CDR2 YFSETQ. The CDR3 is 16 amino acids. The CDR3 loop reads CASSQDYRGRSNEQFF. Written as DNA, the CDR3 is TGCGCCAGCAGCCAAGATTACAGGGGGCGTAGCAATGAGCAGTTCTTC.

The J gene is TRBJ1-1, the V gene TRBV30; the D is unclear. The CDR3 has 12 amino acids. Deletions cut 5 bases from V and 5 bases from J, with 12 bases between. Germline assignment: CDR1 GTSNPN and CDR2 SVGIG (reference sequence). The CDR3 DNA follows: TGTGCCTGGGACGAAATTCGGACTGAAGCTTTCTTT. Translated: CAWDEIRTEAFF.

This chain uses TRBV15 with TRBJ2-7; TRBD1 matches 10 bases. Germline CDR1 reads LNHNV; CDR2 reads YYDKDF (reference sequence). This CDR3 contains 15 residues. J was trimmed by 5 bases and V by 5 bases; bases with no gene match: 9. The DNA for the CDR3 is TGTGCCACCAGCGGCGGGGGACAGGGGTTTCACGAGCAGTACTTC. Translating gives CATSGGGQGFHEQYF. The full variable domain, in which reference TRBV15 and TRBJ2-7 provide the parts outside the CDR3, is DAMVIQNPRYQVTQFGKPVTLSCSQTLNHNVMYWYQQKSSQAPKLLFHYYDKDFNNEADTPDNFQSRRPNTSFCFLDIRSPGLGDTAMYLCATSGGGQGFHEQYFGPGTRLTVT.

The chain uses TRBV27 and TRBJ2-3; a possible D gene is TRBD1 (6 bases). V lost 5 bases and J lost 7, with 16 bases in between. The V gene's germline CDR1 is MNHEY and CDR2 SMNVEV (reference sequence). The CDR3 totals 14 residues. The DNA of the CDR3 is TGTGCCAGCAGTACCCGGGACAAGGAGCATACGCAGTATTTT. It yields the protein CASSTRDKEHTQYF.

This rearrangement joins TRBV28 to TRBJ2-7, with TRBD2 as a possible D gene (5 bases). The CDR3 runs to 14 residues. Germline CDR1 and CDR2: MDHEN and SYDVKM. The V end was cut by 7 bases, the J end by 4 bases, with 17 bases between. CDR3 region: CASTAPGSSYEQYF. The DNA for the CDR3 is TGTGCCAGCACCGCACCGGGGTCATCGTACGAGCAGTACTTC.

V gene TRBV5-4 combines with J gene TRBJ2-1; 8 bases align to TRBD1. V dropped 3 bases and J dropped 3; count of bases not matched to a gene: 8. The CDR3 has 16 amino acids. Germline CDR1 and CDR2: SGHNT and YYREEE (reference sequence). In nucleotides, the CDR3 is TGTGCCAGCAGCTCTGCGTTAGGACAGGGCTACAATGAGCAGTTCTTC. It encodes CASSSALGQGYNEQFF.

CDR3 loop: CASRASGRIQETQYF. The DNA for the CDR3 is TGTGCCAGCAGGGCTAGCGGGAGGATCCAAGAGACCCAGTACTTC. V usage is TRBV6-5 and J usage is TRBJ2-5; 11 positions agree with TRBD2. Looked up from germline, CDR1 is MNHEY and CDR2 is SVGAGI. The J segment lost 1 base and the V segment lost 6 bases, leaving 4 bases of the junction unmatched. CDR3 length: 15 residues.

The genes are TRBV3-1 (or the pseudogene TRBV3-2) and TRBJ2-1; 10 bases map to TRBD2. The CDR3 extends over 16 amino acids. CDR1 and CDR2 (germline): LGHDT, YNNKEL (reference sequence). With 6 bases clipped from V and 4 bases from J, the junction kept 9 bases outside the gene matches. The CDR3 bases are TGTGCCAGCAGACACCTTAGCGGGGGGACATACAATGAGCAGTTCTTC. This codes for CASRHLSGGTYNEQFF.

The chain combines TRBV7-2 with TRBJ2-1; 13 bases line up with TRBD2. Trimming cost V 5 bases and J 9 bases; bases outside gene matches: 7. The CDR3 spans 15 residues. CDR1 is SGHTA and CDR2 is FQGNSA in the germline V gene. The CDR3: CASSDTSGGAIEQFF. DNA for the CDR3: TGTGCCAGCAGCGACACTAGCGGGGGGGCCATTGAGCAGTTCTTC.

V is TRBV9 and J is TRBJ2-7; 12 bases align to TRBD1. In germline, CDR1 is SGDLS, CDR2 YYNGEE. CDR3 length: 15 residues. The ends lost 3 bases at V and 4 bases at J; junction bases unmatched: 5. CDR3 in amino acids: CASSEGQGAQYEQYF. As DNA, the CDR3 is TGTGCCAGCAGCGAGGGACAGGGGGCCCAGTACGAGCAGTACTTC.

Turning to this clone: An end of the junction does not agree with germline; a read error may underlie this. This chain links TRBV24-1 with TRBJ2-2; 7 bases map to TRBD2. The length of the CDR3 is 14 residues. Germline V gene sequence: CDR1 KGHDR, CDR2 SFDVKD. The CDR3 nucleotides read TGTGCCACCAGGGACGGGGGGAACGCCGGGGAGCTGTTTTTT. The encoded protein is CATRDGGNAGELFF.

The chain employs TRBV7-2 and TRBJ1-5, with 7 bases lining up with TRBD1. Germline V gene lookup returns CDR1 SGHTA and CDR2 FQGNSA. The junction had 11 bases not matched to a gene; V was cut back by 7 bases and J by 5 bases. This CDR3 comprises 15 residues. The CDR3 DNA is TGTGCCAGCACTCTATGGGGTCAGGGGGATCAGCCCCAGCATTTT. It yields the protein CASTLWGQGDQPQHF.

The chain links TRBV19 to TRBJ2-7, with 10 nucleotides matching TRBD1. Germline CDR1 LNHDA, CDR2 SQIVND (reference sequence). Trimming cost V 4 bases and J 2 bases; bases outside gene matches: 2. The CDR3 has 14 amino acids. CDR3 coding DNA: TGTGCCAGTAGTACCGGACAGGGGGCCTACGAGCAGTACTTC. Its translation: CASSTGQGAYEQYF. The full variable domain, with the rest looked up from reference TRBV19 and TRBJ2-7, is DGGITQSPKYLFRKEGQNVTLSCEQNLNHDAMYWYRQDPGQGLRLIYYSQIVNDFQKGDIAEGYSVSREKKESFPLTVTSAQKNPTAFYLCASSTGQGAYEQYFGPGTRLTVT.

The J gene is TRBJ2-7, the V gene TRBV12-3 or TRBV12-4, with unresolved D. The CDR3 contains 13 residues. V lost 3 bases to trimming and J lost 5 bases, with 11 bases between them. The CDR3 sequence: CASSFSVPHEQYF. As DNA, the CDR3 is TGTGCCAGCAGTTTCTCGGTCCCCCACGAGCAGTACTTC.

This chain connects TRBV11-3 to TRBJ2-3; the match to TRBD2 covers 9 bases. The CDR3 sequence is 17 residues long. Trimming took 5 bases from V and 4 from J; bases not matched to a gene: 13. Germline V gene sequence: CDR1 SGHNT, CDR2 YENEEA. The CDR3 DNA is TGTGCCAGCAGCCCTAGTAAGATAGCGGGAGAAGCAGATACGCAGTATTTT. Protein product: CASSPSKIAGEADTQYF.

At least ten counts were recorded for this clone. The chain is built from TRBV27 and TRBJ2-7; 7 bases match TRBD2. V lost 5 bases, J lost 9 bases, and 19 bases stayed unmatched. The CDR3 runs 16 residues. Germline CDR1 and CDR2: MNHEY and SMNVEV (reference sequence). The CDR3 sequence: CASSPVGASGRPGQYF. As DNA, the CDR3 is TGTGCCAGCAGTCCGGTTGGGGCTAGCGGCCGCCCGGGGCAGTACTTC.

The CDR3 DNA follows: TGCACCAGCAGCCCGCGGAACACTGAAGCTTTCTTT. The encoded protein is CTSSPRNTEAFF. V and J are TRBV1 and TRBJ1-1. TRBV1 is annotated as a pseudogene. The CDR3 spans 12 residues.

In its sample, this clone was seen once. The chain has TRBV5-1 and TRBJ1-2; D is unresolved. V was cut by 2 bases and J by 4 bases, with 9 bases left in between. The CDR3 sequence is 13 residues long. The germline V gene encodes CDR1 SGHRS and CDR2 YFSETQ. The CDR3 coding sequence is TGCGCCAGCAGCTTCTGGAGAATCTATGGCTACACCTTC. Its protein product is CASSFWRIYGYTF. The entire variable domain, with the rest obtained from reference TRBV5-1 and TRBJ1-2, is as follows: KAGVTQTPRYLIKTRGQQVTLSCSPISGHRSVSWYQQTPGQGLQFLFEYFSETQRNKGNFPGRFSGRQFSNSRSEMNVSTLELGDSALYLCASSFWRIYGYTFGSGTRLTVV.

The chain combines TRBV18 with TRBJ2-5; D is perhaps TRBD2 (6 bases). The length of the CDR3 is 14 residues. CDR1 and CDR2 (germline): KGHSH, LQKENI. V lost 3 bases and J 5 bases, leaving 13 bases between the germline ends. DNA of the CDR3: TGTGCCAGCTCACCCGGACTTGGGGGGGAGACCCAGTACTTC. Translated: CASSPGLGGETQYF. Supplemented by reference TRBV18 and TRBJ2-5, the full variable domain reads NAGVMQNPRHLVRRRGQEARLRCSPMKGHSHVYWYRQLPEEGLKFMVYLQKENIIDESGMPKERFSAEFPKEGPSILRIQQVVRGDSAAYFCASSPGLGGETQYFGPGTRLLVL.

DNA of the CDR3: TGTGCCAGCAGTCGCGGACAGGGCAATTACGAGCAGTACTTC. Amino acid sequence: CASSRGQGNYEQYF. This chain uses TRBV28 with TRBJ2-7, with 8 bases that match TRBD1. Germline lookup yields CDR1 MDHEN and CDR2 SYDVKM. The CDR3 loop spans 14 amino acids. V was pared by 5 bases and J by 4 bases, with 7 bases of the junction left unmatched.

The chain uses TRBV2 and TRBJ2-7; possibly TRBD2 for D (7 bases). This CDR3 has 13 amino acids. V dropped 6 bases and J dropped 4 bases, with 13 bases sitting between them. In germline, CDR1 is SNHLY, CDR2 FYNNEI. CDR3 loop: CASRDSGVYEQYF. In nucleotides, the CDR3 is TGTGCCAGCAGGGACAGCGGGGTTTACGAGCAGTACTTC.

The V call is TRBV28, the J call TRBJ1-5; a possible D gene is TRBD1 (5 bases). Per the germline V gene, CDR1 is MDHEN and CDR2 is SYDVKM. CDR3 length equals 18 residues. V gave up 4 bases and J gave up 3 bases, with 22 bases separating them. CDR3 DNA sequence: TGTGCCAGCAGTTCATTTCGCCTGGGGCAGGGCCACAATCAGCCCCAGCATTTT. As protein: CASSSFRLGQGHNQPQHF. Variable domain in full (rest from reference TRBV28 and TRBJ1-5): DVKVTQSSRYLVKRTGEKVFLECVQDMDHENMFWYRQDPGLGLRLIYFSYDVKMKEKGDIPEGYSVSREKKERFSLILESASTNQTSMYLCASSSFRLGQGHNQPQHFGDGTRLSIL.

The chain employs TRBV7-2 and TRBJ2-1; D is unresolved. V lost 5 bases and J lost 2, with 7 bases in between. This CDR3 comprises 13 residues. CDR1 and CDR2 (germline): SGHTA, FQGNSA. In DNA, the CDR3 is TGTGCCAGCAGCCGAGATACCTACAATGAGCAGTTCTTC. Protein: CASSRDTYNEQFF.

The chain has TRBV7-9 and TRBJ1-1, with 7 positions matching TRBD1. Germline assignment: CDR1 SEHNR and CDR2 FQNEAQ (reference sequence). Trimming removed 1 base from V and 10 bases from J; junction bases left unmatched: 15. The CDR3 sequence is 16 residues long. The CDR3 region has the DNA TGTGCCAGCAGCTTAGGTATAATTTGGCCAGGGGGAATAGCTTTCTTT. Protein sequence: CASSLGIIWPGGIAFF.

The CDR3 DNA reads as TGTGCCAGCAGCCAACTACCGGGACTAGCGATTTCCGATACGCAGTATTTT. Its translation is CASSQLPGLAISDTQYF. The chain has TRBV4-2 and TRBJ2-3; 10 bases are a match to TRBD2. The CDR3 runs 17 residues. V gave up 2 bases and J gave up 6 bases; unmatched junction bases: 11. Germline V gene data show CDR1 as LGHNA and CDR2 as YNFKEQ.

The chain recombines TRBV2 with TRBJ2-5, with 14 bases fitting TRBD2. The CDR3 has 17 residues. Trimming cost V 6 bases and J 4 bases; bases outside gene matches: 10. Germline lookup yields CDR1 SNHLY and CDR2 FYNNEI. DNA for the CDR3: TGTGCCAGCAGGAACCAGGGACTAGCGGGAGTCGGAGAGACCCAGTACTTC. Translated: CASRNQGLAGVGETQYF.

J is TRBJ2-3 and V is TRBV18; 7 nucleotides align to TRBD2. Germline V lookup: CDR1 KGHSH, CDR2 LQKENI. The CDR3 consists of 15 residues. The trim removed 2 bases at V and 4 bases at J, leaving 6 bases unmatched. CDR3 amino acids: CASSPGGRRADTQYF. The DNA for the CDR3 is TGTGCCAGCTCACCAGGCGGGAGAAGGGCAGATACGCAGTATTTT. Full variable domain (remainder filled in from reference TRBV18 and TRBJ2-3): NAGVMQNPRHLVRRRGQEARLRCSPMKGHSHVYWYRQLPEEGLKFMVYLQKENIIDESGMPKERFSAEFPKEGPSILRIQQVVRGDSAAYFCASSPGGRRADTQYFGPGTRLTVL.

Ten or more counts support this clone. The chain couples TRBV5-1 to TRBJ1-2; 8 positions agree with TRBD1. CDR1 SGHRS and CDR2 YFSETQ come from the germline V gene. CDR3 length: 15 amino acids. V shed 3 bases and J 6 bases; nucleotides not matched to a gene: 10. The CDR3 spells CASSSGQATPHGYTF. As DNA, the CDR3 is TGCGCCAGCAGCTCGGGACAGGCCACACCGCATGGCTACACCTTC.

V and J are TRBV11-2 and TRBJ2-2, with TRBD2 as a possible D gene (6 bases). V dropped 5 bases and J dropped 6 bases, with 22 bases sitting between them. The CDR3 length is 17 residues. Per the germline V gene, CDR1 is SGHAT and CDR2 is FQNNGV. In DNA, the CDR3 is TGTGCCAGCAGCCCTACCCACGCAGCGGGTGGGGCCGGGGAGCTGTTTTTT. It yields the protein CASSPTHAAGGAGELFF.

The chain joins TRBV30 to TRBJ2-3; 10 bases fit TRBD2. The CDR3 is 16 amino acids. In germline, CDR1 is GTSNPN, CDR2 SVGIG (reference sequence). V trimming: 7 bases; J trimming: 0 bases; junction bases outside the gene matches: 10. This CDR3 is CASRGLAVTSTDTQYF. In nucleotides, the CDR3 is TGTGCCTCACGAGGACTAGCGGTTACTAGCACAGATACGCAGTATTTT.

The chain couples TRBV3-1 (or the pseudogene TRBV3-2) to TRBJ1-3, with 10 bases that match TRBD1. Per the germline V gene, CDR1 is LGHDT and CDR2 is YNNKEL (reference sequence). Trimming at V came to 1 base and at J to 5 bases, leaving 14 bases not matched to a gene. CDR3 length equals 19 residues. This CDR3 reads CASSQGSFGTGATRNTIYF. DNA for the CDR3: TGTGCCAGCAGCCAAGGTAGTTTTGGGACAGGGGCCACGAGAAACACCATATATTTT.